The T cell receptor (beta chain) under discussion was sequenced for a study of PD-L1 blockade in urothelial cancer (dated by TCRdb to the late 2010s). At the level of the whole study: Every patient began therapy in the mid-2010s and was given atezolizumab 1,200 mg intravenously every 3 weeks. Blood samples gave a median of 141,255 T cells and tens of thousands of unique TCRs, with a median clonality of 0.080. TCR sequencing covered pretreatment tumor samples and matched, serially collected peripheral blood taken before and after atezolizumab treatment. Blood samples were analyzed 3 weeks after the start of treatment (second dose) and 6 weeks after the start of treatment. Around 30 patients had pretreatment blood TCR-seq, some 25 had at least one posttreatment blood collection, and some 25 had tumor TCR-seq. Patients had an ECOG performance status of 0 or 1 and had received between 0 and 3 prior chemotherapy regimens. Durable clinical benefit was defined as a progression-free survival longer than 6 months, and TCR features were additionally tested against progression-free survival and overall survival. Nine patients reached durable clinical benefit, while 20 patients did not. About 90% of the roughly 29 patients were males with bladder-origin urothelial cancer, and about 60% of the 29 reported a prior smoking history. Somatic, immune and clinical correlates of response to PD-L1 blockade with atezolizumab in urothelial cancer were the focus of an exploratory multi-omic analysis. In the same patients who had TCR sequencing, pretreatment tumors also underwent whole exome sequencing and RNA sequencing. General findings and caveats noted by the study authors: Greater expansion of tumor-associated TCR clones in peripheral blood 3 weeks after the start of treatment was observed in patients with durable benefit (n of about 20, p = 0.022). Because the sample size was small (n of about 30) and many exploratory analyses were performed, the results are intended to be hypothesis-generating. Improved progression-free and overall survival was found to be associated with pretreatment peripheral blood TCR clonality below the median.

The time point label, as the study defines it: pretreatment peripheral blood. The cohort included roughly 29 patients with locally advanced or metastatic urothelial carcinoma who were treated at Memorial Sloan Kettering on a trial protocol. Peripheral blood mononuclear cells were collected pretreatment and during treatment, with between 1 and 8 total time points obtained per patient. The Qiagen DNeasy Blood extraction kit was used to purify genomic DNA from total PBMCs and tumor samples. Collected pretreatment and during treatment, PBMCs were isolated and stored as previously described. Comments on this clone: Its specific antigen is unknown. No base-level quality is on record; no much larger clone is a single base apart.

The CDR3, cysteine through phenylalanine, is 13 amino acids long. The sequence is cut down to CDR3 DNA, 39 bases in frame from base 1. The trim is 0 bases for V and 11 bases for J, with a gap of 14 bases between the germline ends. Via the germline V gene (reference sequence), CDR1 is SGHKS and CDR2 YYEKEE. Synthetic TCR analog templates were spiked into each PCR to estimate absolute template abundance from read counts. TCRbeta CDR3 regions were amplified from genomic DNA with bias-controlled V and J gene primers using the immunoSEQ assay. Sequencing of rearranged TCRbeta segments was done at approximately 20X coverage. The authors' analysis ran thus. Clustering was used to correct sequencing errors, and CDR3s were annotated against IMGT so that V, D and J genes could be assigned. Downstream analyses used only productive TCRbeta rearrangements, leaving out any out-of-frame or stop-codon sequences. Clonality was calculated as one minus the Shannon entropy normalized by the log of the number of unique productive sequences. Fisher's exact test with Benjamini-Hochberg correction, at a threshold of adjusted p below 0.01, was used to find clones that differed between time points or between blood and tumor. Imported from immuneACCESS, the table was reduced by TCRdb to in-frame sequences with V and J called. These copies leave out some clones; in studies compared against another copy, an unresolved V gene accounts for under half, and the cause of the remainder is not known. The V and J calls and clone size are taken from that table; D and trimming were inferred from the DNA. Counted in this sample were tens of thousands of clones; almost 90% of them appeared once. About 1.6% of the sample lies in the top ten.

The sequencing used PBMCs, collected around atezolizumab (anti-PD-L1) treatment. Recombination connected TRBV5-5 to TRBJ1-1; 5 matching bases give a weak D call of TRBD1. This TCR was recovered from a man aged 55-75 years with urothelial cancer. The CDR3 here reads CASSLAGGGYAFF. In nucleotide form, the sequence is TGTGCCAGCAGCTTGGCCGGTGGGGGGTACGCTTTCTTT.